These 20 T cell receptor beta chains came from one sample sequenced in a study of identical twins. TCRdb re-called the 5' RACE reads with MiXCR, one entry per CDR3 protein. Of 300,000 to 400,000 distinct CDR3 sequences detected, about 10% appear once; the ten largest clones hold roughly 8.9%. Sequencing was done on a sample of naive T cells sorted from blood. These receptors were obtained from a woman aged 45-59 years in good health.

This clonotype was recorded many times. CDR3 region: CASMRTGDGYTF. The CDR3 coding sequence is TGTGCCAGCATGCGGACAGGAGATGGCTACACCTTC. This sequence joins TRBV6-6 and TRBJ1-2; 7 bases line up with TRBD1. The ends lost 7 bases at V and 6 bases at J; junction bases unmatched: 5. The CDR3 length is 12 residues. The V gene's germline CDR1 is MNHNY and CDR2 SVGAGI (reference sequence).

The chain combines TRBV20-1 with TRBJ1-5, with TRBD1 matching 7 bases. Germline values: CDR1 DFQATT, CDR2 SNEGSKA (reference sequence). The CDR3 extends over 14 amino acids. J was trimmed by 7 bases and V by 5 bases; bases with no gene match: 11. CDR3 sequence (DNA): TGCAGTGCTGCTCCGACAGGGTGGCAACAGCCCCAGCATTTT. Residues: CSAAPTGWQQPQHF.

Many counts were recorded for this clonotype. The chain links TRBV12-3 or TRBV12-4 to TRBJ2-1, with 7 nucleotides matching TRBD2. This CDR3 spans 12 amino acids. The trim removed 4 bases at V and 12 bases at J, leaving 6 bases unmatched. CDR3 in amino acids: CASSWEGYGQFF. CDR3 sequence (DNA): TGTGCCAGCAGTTGGGAGGGATATGGGCAGTTCTTC.

This clonotype was observed at least ten times. The rearrangement links TRBV6-5 to TRBJ1-2, with D possibly matching TRBD1 (6 bases). V was shortened by 0 bases and J by 8 bases, with 13 bases between the two germline ends. CDR1 is MNHEY and CDR2 is SVGAGI in the germline V gene. The CDR3 consists of 14 residues. The CDR3 coding sequence is TGTGCCAGCAGTTACTCCACAGGGTCGGGAGGCTACACCTTC. Encoded protein: CASSYSTGSGGYTF.

This clonotype has at least ten counts. This chain uses TRBV20-1 with TRBJ2-3, with D perhaps matching TRBD2 (5 bases). Germline V gives CDR1 DFQATT, CDR2 SNEGSKA (reference sequence). Trimming cost V 0 bases and J 2 bases, with 15 bases left between them. The CDR3 is 16 residues long. As DNA, the CDR3 is TGCAGTGCTAGAGATATTTCGCGGGCCCCCACAGATACGCAGTATTTT. It yields the protein CSARDISRAPTDTQYF.

The chain couples TRBV6-5 to TRBJ2-1; 7 bases agree with TRBD1. This CDR3 has 14 amino acids. The V gene's germline CDR1 is MNHEY and CDR2 SVGAGI. J gave up 6 bases and V 2 bases, and 4 bases lay outside the gene matches. The CDR3 DNA follows: TGTGCCAGCAGTTACCCGGGACAGTTCAATGAGCAGTTCTTC. It is translated as CASSYPGQFNEQFF.

The sample holds many counts of this clonotype. This chain links TRBV5-1 with TRBJ2-2, with D maybe TRBD2 (6 bases). The V and J ends lost 7 bases and 4 bases respectively, with 20 bases between them. Germline CDR1 and CDR2: SGHRS and YFSETQ. This CDR3 spans 16 amino acids. In nucleotides, the CDR3 is TGCGCCAGCGCCCCCCTCAACGCGGGGAGCACCGGGGAGCTGTTTTTT. Its protein product is CASAPLNAGSTGELFF.

The table lists this clonotype with many counts. The J gene is TRBJ2-1, the V gene TRBV9; no clear D. With 0 bases removed from V and 0 bases from J, the gap between germline ends came to 7 bases. Germline CDR1 reads SGDLS; CDR2 reads YYNGEE. This CDR3 has 15 residues. CDR3 loop: CASSVGPGSYNEQFF. The CDR3 bases are TGTGCCAGCAGCGTAGGACCCGGCTCCTACAATGAGCAGTTCTTC.

This clonotype was found a few times. The V gene is TRBV4-1, the J gene TRBJ1-1; the D gene is possibly TRBD1 (6 bases). The CDR3 length is 15 residues. Deletions cut 1 base from V and 0 bases from J, with 9 bases between. Germline V gene lookup returns CDR1 MGHRA and CDR2 YSYEKL. The CDR3 loop reads CASSQATGMNTEAFF. In nucleotides, the CDR3 is TGCGCCAGCAGCCAAGCAACAGGGATGAACACTGAAGCTTTCTTT.

The rearrangement links TRBV18 to TRBJ2-1; D may be TRBD1 or TRBD2 (5 bases each). The V gene's germline CDR1 is KGHSH and CDR2 LQKENI. Trimming left V 0 bases short and J 9 bases short, with 18 bases between. This CDR3 comprises 16 residues. The CDR3 protein is CASSPPGIKGRGEQFF. The CDR3 DNA sequence: TGTGCCAGCTCACCACCGGGGATTAAGGGACGCGGTGAGCAGTTCTTC.

The table lists this clonotype with a few counts. The chain employs TRBV7-9 and TRBJ2-3; perhaps TRBD1 as D (5 bases). Trimming took 4 bases from V and 4 from J, leaving 9 bases between them. The CDR3 is 13 amino acids. Germline V gene data show CDR1 as SEHNR and CDR2 as FQNEAQ (reference sequence). Here the CDR3 reads CASSSPGPDTQYF. As DNA, the CDR3 is TGTGCCAGCAGCTCCCCAGGGCCAGATACGCAGTATTTT. Combining the CDR3 with reference TRBV7-9 and TRBJ2-3 gives the whole variable domain DTGVSQNPRHKITKRGQNVTFRCDPISEHNRLYWYRQTLGQGPEFLTYFQNEAQLEKSRLLSDRFSAERPKGSFSTLEIQRTEQGDSAMYLCASSSPGPDTQYFGPGTRLTVL.

This clonotype turned up a few times. CDR3 loop: CASTFTGDTKNIQYF. The CDR3 bases are TGCGCCAGCACCTTTACGGGGGATACCAAAAACATTCAGTACTTC. This chain joins TRBV4-1 and TRBJ2-4, with a weak D call TRBD2 (6 bases). The CDR3 has 15 residues. Trimming took off 7 bases at V and 2 bases at J, with 15 bases between the two ends. Germline CDR1 MGHRA, CDR2 YSYEKL.

This clonotype was detected many times. The chain is built from TRBV5-1 and TRBJ2-1; D possibly corresponds to TRBD2 (6 bases). Germline assignment: CDR1 SGHRS and CDR2 YFSETQ. Trimming shortened V by 4 bases and J by 8 bases, and 19 bases separated the two germline ends. This CDR3 has 15 residues. Here the CDR3 DNA reads TGCGCCAGCAGCAATAGCGGTACCCTTTTGGATGAGCAGTTCTTC. This encodes CASSNSGTLLDEQFF.

A word on this clonotype: One end of the junction varies from germline; a read error may be responsible. The chain joins TRBV19 to TRBJ2-1; 8 nucleotides align to TRBD2. CDR1 LNHDA and CDR2 SQIVND come from the germline V gene (reference sequence). The CDR3 has 15 residues. The CDR3 DNA sequence: TGTGCCAGTAGTATCTACGGACTAGCTATCGATGAGCGGTTCTTC. Protein sequence: CASSIYGLAIDERFF. Based on the CDR3 plus reference TRBV19 and TRBJ2-1, the full variable domain is DGGITQSPKYLFRKEGQNVTLSCEQNLNHDAMYWYRQDPGQGLRLIYYSQIVNDFQKGDIAEGYSVSREKKESFPLTVTSAQKNPTAFYLCASSIYGLAIDERFFGPGTRLTVL.

This sequence joins TRBV29-1 and TRBJ2-1, with D possibly being TRBD2 (5 bases). The CDR3 consists of 14 residues. Germline values: CDR1 SQVTM, CDR2 ANQGSEA. Between the trimmed V and J ends, which lost 7 bases and 0 bases, there was a span of 13 bases. The CDR3 DNA follows: TGCAGCGGAACGGACTCCAGCTCCTACAATGAGCAGTTCTTC. It codes for CSGTDSSSYNEQFF.

Ten or more counts support this clonotype. The chain is built from TRBV5-5 and TRBJ1-1; D may be TRBD1 (5 bases). CDR3 size: 15 residues. From germline, CDR1 is SGHKS and CDR2 YYEKEE (reference sequence). V lost 7 bases and J lost 0, with 16 bases in between. The CDR3 reads CASLFRGAMNTEAFF. The CDR3 DNA is TGTGCCAGCCTTTTTAGGGGCGCAATGAACACTGAAGCTTTCTTT.

This clonotype was observed at least ten times. The chain couples TRBV24-1 to TRBJ2-5; no clear D. V dropped 2 bases and J dropped 4 bases, with 13 bases sitting between them. Germline CDR1 and CDR2: KGHDR and SFDVKD. The CDR3 extends over 15 amino acids. CDR3 bases: TGTGCCACCAGTGATTCCGAAAGAGGTGGAGAGACCCAGTACTTC. Translated: CATSDSERGGETQYF.

The chain has TRBV29-1 and TRBJ2-7, with D possibly being TRBD1 (6 bases). The CDR3 extends over 12 amino acids. Per germline, CDR1 SQVTM and CDR2 ANQGSEA. The V end was cut by 4 bases, the J end by 2 bases, with 9 bases between. CDR3 sequence (DNA): TGCAGCGTTGGGGACACCGCCTACGAGCAGTACTTC. It codes for CSVGDTAYEQYF.

This clonotype occurred a few times. The chain combines TRBV5-1 with TRBJ2-3; 9 bases are shared with TRBD1. Germline values: CDR1 SGHRS, CDR2 YFSETQ. V lost 7 bases and J lost 4; bases outside the gene matches: 7. The CDR3 is made up of 14 amino acids. CDR3 sequence: CASGTGSVPDTQYF. The DNA of the CDR3 is TGCGCCAGCGGGACAGGGTCTGTCCCAGATACGCAGTATTTT.

The genes are TRBV12-3 or TRBV12-4 and TRBJ1-1, with 8 bases identical to TRBD1. This CDR3 has 15 residues. The V and J ends lost 5 bases and 4 bases, in that order; junction bases with no gene match: 9. Here the CDR3 DNA reads TGTGCCAGCAGTCTACAAGCACAGGGGGGCACTGAAGCTTTCTTT. It codes for CASSLQAQGGTEAFF.